A selection of T cell receptor beta chains follows, all from one sample in a study of cytomegalovirus exposure and HLA in healthy donors. TCRdb keeps only in-frame clones here, not all; method: immunoSEQ multiplex PCR. The sample includes about 170,000 clones, less than 85% of them seen just once. The material sequenced was PBMCs. The receptor source for this set is a boy aged 2-15 years in good health and CMV-seronegative. CDR3s include the opening cysteine and the closing phenylalanine or tryptophan. The D gene is left open where the match is weak. Not all rows give a size; the values are once, few, many and, for expanded clones, a class.

j_call v_call cdr3_length d_call clone_size cdr3_aa cdr3_nt
TRBJ1-2 TRBV2 14 NA NA CASSEGGGIYGYTF TGTGCCAGCAGTGAGGGCGGGGGCATCTATGGCTACACCTTC
TRBJ2-7 TRBV4-1 14 TRBD2 NA CASSQDRLAVEQYF TGCGCCAGCAGCCAAGATCGCCTAGCGGTCGAGCAGTACTTC
TRBJ1-1 TRBV11-3 13 NA NA CASSLNRNTEAFF TGTGCCAGCAGCTTAAACAGGAACACTGAAGCTTTCTTT
TRBJ2-3 TRBV15 19 TRBD2 NA CATSRGQGLAGGVTDTQYF TGTGCCACCAGCAGAGGGCAGGGACTAGCGGGTGGGGTCACAGATACGCAGTATTTT
TRBJ2-2 TRBV6-5 12 NA NA CAIRMGPGELFF TGTGCCATCCGGATGGGGCCCGGGGAGCTGTTTTTT
TRBJ2-1 TRBV6-1 17 TRBD2 once CASSEGFSGLADNEQFF TGTGCCAGCAGTGAAGGGTTTTCGGGACTAGCGGATAATGAGCAGTTCTTC
TRBJ1-2 TRBV7-9 16 NA NA CASSLTEWGWGYGYTF TGTGCCAGCAGCTTAACCGAGTGGGGCTGGGGCTATGGCTACACCTTC
TRBJ2-1 TRBV15 15 NA NA CATSRVEGEVNEQFF TGTGCCACCAGCAGAGTTGAGGGAGAGGTAAATGAGCAGTTCTTC
TRBJ1-2 TRBV6-1 11 NA NA CASSEFSGYTF TGTGCCAGCAGTGAATTCTCTGGCTACACCTTC
TRBJ1-2 TRBV4-1 15 TRBD1 NA CASSHPPRDRYGYTF TGCGCCAGCAGCCATCCCCCGCGGGACAGGTATGGCTACACCTTC
TRBJ2-1 TRBV2 15 TRBD2 once CASSSTSGTYNEQFF TGTGCCAGCAGTTCGACTAGCGGTACCTACAATGAGCAGTTCTTC
TRBJ1-5 TRBV27 14 NA NA CASSPRISNQPQHF TGTGCCAGCAGTCCGCGGATCAGCAATCAGCCCCAGCATTTT
TRBJ2-1 TRBV13 18 TRBD2 NA CASSLGGLAGLAYNEQFF TGTGCCAGCAGCTTGGGGGGACTAGCGGGACTCGCCTACAATGAGCAGTTCTTC
TRBJ1-4 TRBV27 16 TRBD1 NA CASSDPAGTGGEKLFF TGTGCCAGCAGTGACCCAGCCGGGACAGGGGGGGAAAAACTGTTTTTT
TRBJ2-7 TRBV27 14 NA NA CASSALMSSYEQYF TGTGCCAGCAGCGCTCTCATGAGCTCCTACGAGCAGTACTTC
TRBJ2-3 TRBV10-3 16 NA NA CAISDGGGWSTDTQYF TGTGCCATCAGTGATGGAGGGGGCTGGAGCACAGATACGCAGTATTTT
TRBJ1-6 TRBV6-1 15 TRBD1 NA CASSFRDRDNSPLHF TGTGCCAGCAGTTTCCGGGACAGGGATAATTCACCCCTCCACTTC
TRBJ2-7 TRBV28 16 TRBD2 NA CASSGSSGRKDYEQYF TGTGCCAGCAGTGGATCTAGCGGGAGAAAAGATTACGAGCAGTACTTC
TRBJ1-5 TRBV6-1 15 NA NA CASSEARRGYQPQHF TGTGCCAGCAGTGAAGCGCGAAGGGGTTATCAGCCCCAGCATTTT
TRBJ2-7 TRBV18 13 NA NA CASSPEQGGEQYF TGTGCCAGCTCACCGGAGCAGGGAGGCGAGCAGTACTTC
TRBJ1-6 TRBV30 13 NA NA CAWRWQGSSPLHF TGTGCCTGGAGGTGGCAGGGGAGCTCACCCCTCCACTTT
TRBJ2-5 TRBV2 14 NA NA CASSEASPPETQYF TGTGCCAGCAGTGAAGCCTCCCCCCCAGAGACCCAGTACTTC
TRBJ1-5 TRBV19 14 NA NA CASSMGGGDQPQHF TGTGCCAGTAGTATGGGGGGAGGCGATCAGCCCCAGCATTTT
TRBJ1-4 TRBV4-1 15 TRBD1 once CASSQEGTANEKLFF TGCGCCAGCAGCCAAGAGGGGACAGCCAATGAAAAACTGTTTTTT
TRBJ2-1 TRBV7-8 13 TRBD1 NA CASSLDRNNEQFF TGTGCCAGCAGCTTGGACAGGAACAATGAGCAGTTCTTC
TRBJ1-5 TRBV21-1 12 NA NA CAGRTGEQPQHF TGTGCCGGCCGAACGGGTGAACAGCCCCAGCATTTT
TRBJ1-2 TRBV5-6 16 NA NA CASSLPGNREWYGYTF TGTGCCAGCAGCCTCCCGGGCAACAGGGAATGGTATGGCTACACCTTC
TRBJ2-4 TRBV4-2 19 TRBD2 NA CASSQDPAGGRGAKNIQYF TGTGCCAGCAGCCAAGATCCAGCGGGGGGACGAGGGGCCAAAAACATTCAGTACTTC
TRBJ2-7 TRBV6-1 14 NA NA CASTLTGKSYEQYF TGTGCCAGCACCTTAACAGGGAAGTCCTACGAGCAGTACTTC
TRBJ2-3 TRBV10-3 17 TRBD1 NA CAISETRTGLGTDTQYF TGTGCCATCAGTGAGACCAGGACAGGGCTGGGCACAGATACGCAGTATTTT
TRBJ2-7 TRBV6-1 12 NA NA CASRGDTYEQYF TGTGCCAGCAGGGGGGACACCTACGAGCAGTACTTC
TRBJ1-2 TRBV12-1 12 NA once CASSWGQNGYTF TGTGCCAGCAGCTGGGGACAAAACGGCTACACCTTC
TRBJ1-3 TRBV4-1 17 NA NA CASSQGPPGIFGNTIYF TGCGCCAGCAGCCAAGGGCCTCCAGGGATTTTTGGAAACACCATATATTTT